This T cell receptor beta chain derives from a study of control samples from healthy donors and cancer patients. The germline V gene has CDR1 SGHDT and CDR2 YYEEEE. The ends lost 4 bases at V and 9 bases at J; junction bases unmatched: 12. The CDR3 has 15 residues. Assay: immunoSEQ multiplex PCR; the TCRdb copy retains only in-frame clones and omits some. There are about 140,000 clones in the sample; about nine tenths occur only once, and roughly 8.7% lies in the top ten. This clone turned up a few times. This receptor was identified in a woman aged 25 to 39 in good health. This chain joins TRBV5-6 and TRBJ2-1; TRBD2 aligns across 8 bases. What was sequenced was blood. The CDR3 DNA reads TGTGCCAGCAGCCCAACCCCGGGACTAGTAAGTGAGCAGTTCTTC. It translates to CASSPTPGLVSEQFF.